This TCR beta chain was sequenced for a study of Ad26.COV2.S vaccination and SARS-CoV-2 variants. Study-level background: As a participant in COV1001, the donor was in the Ad26.COV2.S trial arm. By the intramuscular route, Ad26.COV2.S was given once, or twice 56 days apart. Overall study findings and caveats: Similar non-spike TCR breadth was observed in recipients of vaccine and of placebo.

TCRdb keeps only in-frame clones here, not all; method: immunoSEQ multiplex PCR. The sample records 400,000 to 450,000 clones, around 92% being singletons. The treatment was: roughly 20 received Ad26.COV2.S at low or high dose, single or two shots; 5 received placebo; per-sample allocation not given. It was on day 63 after the first vaccine or placebo injection that samples were taken. Adults aged 18-55 years in Boston included the donor. V gave up 0 bases and J gave up 5 bases; unmatched junction bases: 1. This CDR3 is 14 amino acids long. Germline CDR1 and CDR2: SGHKS and YYEKEE (reference sequence). Details on this clone: Its antigen is unidentified.

This TCR was recovered from a person between 18 and 59 years old who received the Ad26.COV2.S COVID-19 vaccine or a placebo. The chain carries TRBV5-5 and TRBJ2-1; 8 positions agree with TRBD2. The material was peripheral blood, obtained in a trial of Ad26.COV2.S vaccine versus placebo. This CDR3 is CASSLASGHNEQFF. In DNA, the CDR3 is TGTGCCAGCAGCTTGGCTAGCGGGCACAATGAGCAGTTCTTC. The full variable domain, with the rest looked up from reference TRBV5-5 and TRBJ2-1, is DAGVTQSPTHLIKTRGQQVTLRCSPISGHKSVSWYQQVLGQGPQFIFQYYEKEERGRGNFPDRFSARQFPNYSSELNVNALLLGDSALYLCASSLASGHNEQFFGPGTRLTVL.